The 21 T cell receptor beta chains presented below share a single source sample, sequenced in a study of cytomegalovirus exposure and HLA in healthy donors. Primers: 60 Vbeta forward and 13 Jbeta reverse. The protocol was immunoSEQ multiplex PCR, while the TCRdb copy is restricted to in-frame clones and leaves out a portion. The table shows fewer than 200,000 clones, with about 68% occurring only once. The sequenced sample consisted of PBMCs. These receptors were obtained from a man younger than 30 in good health and CMV-seronegative.

The chain couples TRBV5-6 to TRBJ1-2; 8 bases match TRBD1. This CDR3 spans 13 amino acids. Germline V gives CDR1 SGHDT, CDR2 YYEEEE. After removal of 5 bases from V and 6 bases from J, the junction contained 6 bases not matched to a gene. The CDR3 reads CASRQPGGHGYTF. The DNA for the CDR3 is TGTGCCAGCAGACAGCCAGGGGGCCATGGCTACACCTTC.

The chain couples TRBV10-3 to TRBJ1-3, with 7 nucleotides matching TRBD1. V dropped 8 bases and J dropped 0; count of bases not matched to a gene: 4. The CDR3 contains 14 residues. CDR1 and CDR2 from the germline V gene are ENHRY and SYGVKD. CDR3 in amino acids: CAISGQHSGNTIYF. CDR3 sequence (DNA): TGTGCCATCTCGGGACAGCACTCTGGAAACACCATATATTTT.

This clone was seen only a few times. Here the CDR3 DNA reads TGTGCCAGCATGGAGGCGGGAGTCAGTGAGCAGTTCTTC. Amino acids: CASMEAGVSEQFF. V is TRBV27 and J is TRBJ2-1; 7 bases line up with TRBD2. The CDR3 runs 13 residues. Germline CDR1 reads MNHEY; CDR2 reads SMNVEV (reference sequence). J gave up 9 bases and V 7 bases, and 9 bases lay outside the gene matches.

The chain links TRBV13 to TRBJ2-1; possible D gene TRBD2, 6 bases. V was clipped by 1 base and J by 6 bases, with 16 bases between them. The germline gives CDR1 PRHDT, CDR2 FYEKMQ (reference sequence). CDR3 length: 16 residues. In DNA form, the CDR3 reads TGTGCCAGCAGCTTAGCCAACCGGGACTTGAGCAATGAGCAGTTCTTC. This codes for CASSLANRDLSNEQFF.

In its sample, this clone was seen a few times. The chain joins TRBV2 to TRBJ2-6; TRBD1 aligns across 8 bases. CDR3 size: 15 residues. After removal of 6 bases from V and 5 bases from J, the junction contained 6 bases not matched to a gene. The germline V gene has CDR1 SNHLY and CDR2 FYNNEI. CDR3 nucleotides: TGTGCCAGCAGGGTGGGACAGGATTGGGCCAACGTCCTGACTTTC. Its translation is CASRVGQDWANVLTF.

In this sample, this clone turned up once. The V call is TRBV2, the J call TRBJ1-4; TRBD1 is a possible D gene (5 bases). Per germline, CDR1 SNHLY and CDR2 FYNNEI. V was clipped by 5 bases and J by 8 bases, with 18 bases between them. This CDR3 has 15 amino acids. Here the CDR3 reads CASSTRETPGEKLFF. For the CDR3, the DNA is TGTGCCAGCAGTACCCGGGAGACGCCAGGGGAAAAACTGTTTTTT.

CDR3 residues: CASSLFEGQGYEQYF. The CDR3 DNA is TGTGCCAGCAGCTTATTTGAGGGACAGGGCTACGAGCAGTACTTC. The chain employs TRBV11-2 and TRBJ2-7; 9 bases match TRBD1. With 2 bases clipped from V and 3 bases from J, the junction kept 5 bases outside the gene matches. The CDR3 consists of 15 residues. CDR1 and CDR2 from the germline V gene are SGHAT and FQNNGV.

This chain links TRBV19 with TRBJ1-1, with a weak D call TRBD1 (6 bases). The CDR3 runs to 17 residues. V was shortened by 6 bases and J by 0 bases, with 20 bases between the two germline ends. The V gene's germline CDR1 is LNHDA and CDR2 SQIVND (reference sequence). CDR3 protein: CASRVAGGADMNTEAFF. The DNA for the CDR3 is TGTGCCAGTAGAGTTGCCGGGGGGGCCGATATGAACACTGAAGCTTTCTTT.

This chain uses TRBV5-1 with TRBJ2-1; D not certain. This CDR3 is 18 amino acids long. Trimming left V 4 bases short and J 0 bases short, with 20 bases between. Germline values: CDR1 SGHRS, CDR2 YFSETQ. The CDR3 here is CASSADGKVRSSYNEQFF. CDR3 coding DNA: TGCGCCAGCAGCGCCGACGGAAAGGTCCGGAGCTCCTACAATGAGCAGTTCTTC.

This chain uses TRBV5-6 with TRBJ2-5; 9 positions agree with TRBD1. Per germline, CDR1 SGHDT and CDR2 YYEEEE. This CDR3 is 14 amino acids long. V shed 3 bases, J shed 7 bases, and the junction held 7 bases outside the gene matches. The CDR3 spells CASSSGTGPGTQYF. DNA of the CDR3: TGTGCCAGCAGCTCCGGGACAGGGCCCGGGACCCAGTACTTC.

The J gene is TRBJ2-1, the V gene TRBV11-2; 13 bases line up with TRBD2. Germline trimming cut 5 bases from V and 3 bases from J; bases unmatched to any gene: 4. CDR3 size: 16 residues. Germline V lookup: CDR1 SGHAT, CDR2 FQNNGV. CDR3 nucleotides: TGTGCCAGCAGCCCTAGGACTAGCGGGAGCTACAATGAGCAGTTCTTC. Protein: CASSPRTSGSYNEQFF.

The rearrangement joins TRBV5-1 to TRBJ2-7, with 11 bases fitting TRBD2. The CDR3 has 15 residues. CDR1 is SGHRS and CDR2 is YFSETQ in the germline V gene. The V gene end was trimmed by 4 bases and the J gene end by 0 bases; junction bases not matched to a gene: 3. The CDR3 DNA reads as TGCGCCAGCAGCCAGGGACTAGCGGTCTCCTACGAGCAGTACTTC. Translating it yields CASSQGLAVSYEQYF.

This clone was seen a single time. V is TRBV2 and J is TRBJ1-4, with D possibly matching TRBD1 (5 bases). Germline CDR1 and CDR2: SNHLY and FYNNEI. Trimming pared 6 bases from V and 0 bases from J, leaving 5 bases between. The length of the CDR3 is 13 residues. This CDR3 reads CASRTATNEKLFF. The DNA for the CDR3 is TGTGCCAGCAGGACAGCAACTAATGAAAAACTGTTTTTT.

The CDR3 DNA follows: TGCGCCAGCAGCCAAGATCGGGGGAGGGGCGGCGACGAGCAGTACTTC. Translation gives CASSQDRGRGGDEQYF. The chain recombines TRBV4-3 with TRBJ2-7, with 7 positions matching TRBD2. The V gene's germline CDR1 is LGHNA and CDR2 YSLEER. The length of the CDR3 is 16 residues. Unmatched junction bases numbered 10, after V lost 0 bases and J lost 5 bases.

This clone was seen a single time. This chain joins TRBV7-9 and TRBJ1-1, with D unclear. There are 12 residues in the CDR3. Germline CDR1 and CDR2: SEHNR and FQNEAQ (reference sequence). V was shortened by 3 bases and J by 8 bases, with 10 bases between the two germline ends. The CDR3: CASSFKAREAFF. CDR3 nucleotides: TGTGCCAGCAGCTTCAAGGCGCGGGAAGCTTTCTTT.

The chain carries TRBV6-5 and TRBJ2-1, with 8 bases lining up with TRBD1. Germline loops: CDR1 MNHEY, CDR2 SVGAGI. With V trimmed by 2 bases and J by 9 bases, 6 bases remained unmatched. There are 14 residues in the CDR3. The CDR3 reads CASSYPDRGGEQFF. The CDR3 bases are TGTGCCAGCAGTTACCCCGACAGGGGCGGTGAGCAGTTCTTC.

This clone was seen only once. The chain recombines TRBV7-9 with TRBJ1-2; 8 bases align to TRBD1. Losses at the gene ends were 1 base for V and 6 bases for J; bases not matched to a gene: 7. Germline V CDR1 and CDR2: SEHNR, FQNEAQ (reference sequence). This CDR3 has 15 residues. DNA of the CDR3: TGTGCCAGCAGCTTAGTAGGACAGGGTGAGGATGGCTACACCTTC. Translation gives CASSLVGQGEDGYTF. The full variable domain, its missing parts supplied by reference TRBV7-9 and TRBJ1-2, is DTGVSQNPRHKITKRGQNVTFRCDPISEHNRLYWYRQTLGQGPEFLTYFQNEAQLEKSRLLSDRFSAERPKGSFSTLEIQRTEQGDSAMYLCASSLVGQGEDGYTFGSGTRLTVV.

This clone showed up just once. This sequence joins TRBV21-1 and TRBJ1-5. TRBV21-1 is a documented pseudogene. This CDR3 comprises 17 residues. The CDR3 region has the DNA TGTGCCAGCAGCGAAGGGGAGGGTTTGGGGAGCAATCAGCCCCAGCATTTT. Translation: CASSEGEGLGSNQPQHF.

The CDR3 protein is CASSSRGASGENANTGELFF. The CDR3 bases are TGCGCCAGCAGCTCGAGGGGAGCTAGCGGGGAAAACGCGAACACCGGGGAGCTGTTTTTT. This chain joins TRBV4-3 and TRBJ2-2, with 9 bases that match TRBD2. This CDR3 comprises 20 residues. Germline V gene lookup returns CDR1 LGHNA and CDR2 YSLEER. Trimming cost V 5 bases and J 0 bases; bases outside gene matches: 16.

This clone was seen a handful of times. The J gene is TRBJ1-1, the V gene TRBV19, with D perhaps TRBD1 (5 bases). CDR1 LNHDA and CDR2 SQIVND come from the germline V gene (reference sequence). The ends were cut back, 6 bases at V and 8 bases at J, with 16 bases in the middle. This CDR3 has 13 amino acids. In DNA, the CDR3 is TGTGCCAGTAGCCTTGGCGGTGGGGGGGAAGCTTTCTTT. It specifies CASSLGGGGEAFF.

The chain joins TRBV4-3 to TRBJ2-5; D is possibly TRBD1 (5 bases). With the DNA end fitting TRBJ2-7 better, the J assignment may be wrong. The CDR3 covers 15 residues. CDR1 is LGHNA and CDR2 is YSLEER in the germline V gene. CDR3 in DNA: TGCGCCAGCAGCCCGTTAGAAGGGGCCTCCTACGAGCAGTACTTC. Protein: CASSPLEGASYEQYF.